What follows are 19 T cell receptor beta chains derived from one specimen sequenced in a study of response to subunit inactivated influenza vaccine. TCRdb passed the RT-PCR reads through MiXCR, listing each CDR3 protein once. The table records hundreds of thousands of distinct CDR3 sequences, 12% to 15% of them present only once. The material sequenced was PBMCs from blood, taken 14 to 15 days before vaccination. The receptor set was obtained from a man between 45 and 60 years old who received an inactivated influenza vaccine.

A few counts support this clonotype. The chain uses TRBV20-1 and TRBJ2-7; 8 nucleotides match TRBD1. Unmatched junction bases numbered 7, after V lost 0 bases and J lost 3 bases. From germline, CDR1 is DFQATT and CDR2 SNEGSKA (reference sequence). The CDR3 runs to 15 residues. The CDR3 sequence is CSARDRGTGFYEQYF. As DNA, the CDR3 is TGCAGTGCTAGAGATAGGGGGACAGGATTCTACGAGCAGTACTTC.

The gene calls are TRBV24-1 and TRBJ2-1, with D hard to call. V was trimmed by 9 bases and J by 5 bases, leaving 16 bases between them. This CDR3 has 14 residues. Germline V gives CDR1 KGHDR, CDR2 SFDVKD. In nucleotides, the CDR3 is TGTGCCACCTGTCTCTCCGCTGGGGACAATGAGCAGTTCTTC. Protein: CATCLSAGDNEQFF.

V is TRBV2 and J is TRBJ1-2; D is unresolved. Trimming took off 4 bases at V and 5 bases at J, with 11 bases between the two ends. From germline, CDR1 is SNHLY and CDR2 FYNNEI. This CDR3 comprises 13 residues. The CDR3 bases are TGTGCCAGCAGTGCCTACCTTGGGTATGGCTACACCTTC. Translating gives CASSAYLGYGYTF.

The chain recombines TRBV20-1 with TRBJ1-5; possible D gene TRBD1, 6 bases. V lost 4 bases to trimming and J lost 0 bases, with 13 bases between them. In germline, CDR1 is DFQATT, CDR2 SNEGSKA (reference sequence). CDR3 size: 15 residues. The CDR3 loop reads CSAIGGANSNQPQHF. CDR3 nucleotide sequence: TGCAGTGCTATCGGGGGGGCGAATAGCAATCAGCCCCAGCATTTT.

A few counts support this clonotype. The rearrangement joins TRBV5-1 to TRBJ2-3; 7 nucleotides agree with TRBD2. Germline trimming cut 0 bases from V and 5 bases from J; bases unmatched to any gene: 12. Germline CDR1 and CDR2: SGHRS and YFSETQ. The CDR3 is made up of 17 amino acids. The CDR3 sequence is CASSLVFGGRQRDTQYF. The CDR3 DNA follows: TGCGCCAGCAGCTTGGTGTTCGGCGGGAGACAGAGAGATACGCAGTATTTT.

This clonotype turned up a few times. V and J are TRBV4-3 and TRBJ2-6; D not resolved. The CDR3 covers 15 residues. Trimming took 0 bases from V and 0 from J, leaving 3 bases between them. Germline V CDR1 and CDR2: LGHNA, YSLEER. The CDR3 here is CASSQEISGANVLTF. The DNA of the CDR3 is TGCGCCAGCAGCCAAGAGATCTCTGGGGCCAACGTCCTGACTTTC.

This clonotype has only a few counts. The chain combines TRBV6-2 or TRBV6-3 with TRBJ2-7; the match to TRBD1 covers 11 bases. CDR3 length: 15 amino acids. Trimming took 5 bases from V and 5 from J; bases not matched to a gene: 8. Germline CDR1 and CDR2: MNHEY and SVGEGT. The chain's CDR3 is CASSARTGGFNEQYF. For the CDR3, the DNA is TGTGCCAGCAGTGCCCGGACAGGGGGCTTCAACGAGCAGTACTTC.

The CDR3 here is CASSQREGYEQYF. The CDR3 nucleotides read TGCGCCAGCAGCCAACGTGAGGGGTACGAGCAGTACTTC. The rearrangement uses TRBV4-1 and TRBJ2-7, with D possibly being TRBD1 or TRBD2 (5 bases each). Trimming left V 2 bases short and J 4 bases short, with 9 bases between. Looked up from germline, CDR1 is MGHRA and CDR2 is YSYEKL. The CDR3 consists of 13 residues.

This clonotype showed up many times. V gene TRBV7-2 combines with J gene TRBJ1-1; D is undetermined. Trimming took 5 bases from V and 4 from J, leaving 8 bases between them. CDR1 and CDR2 from the germline V gene are SGHTA and FQGNSA. The CDR3 loop spans 12 amino acids. This CDR3 reads CASSPGFTEAFF. CDR3 DNA sequence: TGTGCCAGCAGCCCGGGATTCACTGAAGCTTTCTTT.

This clonotype was found many times. This chain links TRBV12-3 or TRBV12-4 with TRBJ2-2, with TRBD2 matching 8 bases. CDR3 size: 17 residues. V lost 5 bases and J lost 5; bases outside the gene matches: 13. The chain's CDR3 is CASSTLRQRELTGELFF. In nucleotides, the CDR3 is TGTGCCAGCAGTACCTTACGGCAGCGGGAGTTAACCGGGGAGCTGTTTTTT.

Concerning this clonotype: At one end the junction does not follow the germline gene, possibly because of a read error. The chain carries TRBV12-3 or TRBV12-4 and TRBJ2-7; no clear D gene. CDR3 length: 11 amino acids. The CDR3 spells CASSLGFRRDF. The CDR3 nucleotides are TGTGCCAGCAGTTTAGGTTTTCGCCGGGACTTC.

This clonotype was recorded a few times. The chain combines TRBV2 with TRBJ1-1; 7 positions match TRBD1. Germline V CDR1 and CDR2: SNHLY, FYNNEI. Trimming at V came to 6 bases and at J to 8 bases, leaving 6 bases not matched to a gene. This CDR3 spans 12 amino acids. The CDR3, as DNA: TGTGCCAGCAGAGAGGGGACAGCAGAAGCTTTCTTT. Amino acid sequence: CASREGTAEAFF.

The chain is built from TRBV9 and TRBJ2-1, with TRBD2 matching over 9 bases. V trimming: 4 bases; J trimming: 8 bases; junction bases outside the gene matches: 7. This CDR3 comprises 14 residues. Germline V CDR1 and CDR2: SGDLS, YYNGEE. The CDR3 coding sequence is TGTGCCAGCAGCTCCGGGACTAGCAGTTATGAGCAGTTCTTC. Amino acid sequence: CASSSGTSSYEQFF.

This clonotype was seen a few times. V gene TRBV4-1 combines with J gene TRBJ2-5; TRBD2 aligns across 9 bases. The junction had 10 bases not matched to a gene; V was cut back by 0 bases and J by 5 bases. Germline CDR1 MGHRA, CDR2 YSYEKL. The CDR3 is 17 amino acids. The CDR3 DNA is TGCGCCAGCAGCCAAGATCCTCGAGCGGGGGGCCGGGAGACCCAGTACTTC. It translates to CASSQDPRAGGRETQYF.

This clonotype was counted many times. The chain couples TRBV4-2 to TRBJ2-3, with 15 bases matching TRBD2. The CDR3 covers 18 residues. V was clipped by 4 bases and J by 2 bases; unmatched bases: 7. Germline CDR1 and CDR2: LGHNA and YNFKEQ. This chain's CDR3 is CASSPQGTSGGTTDTQYF. Here the CDR3 DNA reads TGTGCCAGCAGCCCACAAGGGACTAGCGGGGGGACCACAGATACGCAGTATTTT.

The chain uses TRBV2 and TRBJ2-7; TRBD1 might be the D (6 bases). Germline V gene sequence: CDR1 SNHLY, CDR2 FYNNEI. The CDR3 consists of 14 residues. Trimming pared 4 bases from V and 7 bases from J, leaving 17 bases between. CDR3 protein: CASSAGALHGEQYF. Written as DNA, the CDR3 is TGTGCCAGCAGTGCAGGGGCCCTACATGGGGAGCAGTACTTC.

The table lists this clonotype with a few counts. The CDR3 loop reads CASSVQGSHQETQYF. The CDR3 DNA follows: TGTGCCAGCAGCGTACAGGGCTCCCACCAAGAGACCCAGTACTTC. This chain joins TRBV7-2 and TRBJ2-5; D is perhaps TRBD1 (6 bases). Germline V gene lookup returns CDR1 SGHTA and CDR2 FQGNSA. This CDR3 comprises 15 residues. The V end was cut by 5 bases, the J end by 0 bases, with 13 bases between.

This clonotype occurred a few times. V is TRBV20-1 and J is TRBJ2-1; D uncertain. Looked up from germline, CDR1 is DFQATT and CDR2 is SNEGSKA (reference sequence). Trimming removed 6 bases at V and 0 bases at J, with 12 bases between. This CDR3 has 14 residues. CDR3 residues: CSAPRSFSYNEQFF. DNA of the CDR3: TGCAGTGCCCCCAGGAGTTTCTCCTACAATGAGCAGTTCTTC.

This clonotype was observed a few times. This chain connects TRBV11-2 to TRBJ2-7; 10 nucleotides match TRBD2. In germline, CDR1 is SGHAT, CDR2 FQNNGV. The CDR3 extends over 18 amino acids. J lost 1 base, V lost 1 base, and 10 bases had no gene match. The DNA of the CDR3 is TGTGCCAGCAGCTTAGGGGGACTAGCGCGCCCGCTATCCTACGAGCAGTACTTC. Translating it yields CASSLGGLARPLSYEQYF.